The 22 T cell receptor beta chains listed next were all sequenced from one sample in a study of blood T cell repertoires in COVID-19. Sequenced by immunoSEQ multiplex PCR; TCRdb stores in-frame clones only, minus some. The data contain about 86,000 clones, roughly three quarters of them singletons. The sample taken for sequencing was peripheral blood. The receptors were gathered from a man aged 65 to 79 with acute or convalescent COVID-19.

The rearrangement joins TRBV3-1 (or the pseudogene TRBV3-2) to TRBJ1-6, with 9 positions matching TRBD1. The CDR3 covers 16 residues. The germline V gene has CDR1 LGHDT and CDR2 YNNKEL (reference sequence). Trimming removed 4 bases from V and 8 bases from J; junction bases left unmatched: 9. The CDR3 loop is CASSRQTGGAYSPLHF. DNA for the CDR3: TGTGCCAGCAGCCGACAAACAGGGGGCGCGTATTCACCCCTCCACTTT.

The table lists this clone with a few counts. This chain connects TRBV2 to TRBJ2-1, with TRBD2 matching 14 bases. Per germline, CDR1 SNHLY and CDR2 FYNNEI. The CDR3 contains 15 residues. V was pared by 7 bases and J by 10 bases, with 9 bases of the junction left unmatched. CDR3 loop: CASTRLAGGLREQFF. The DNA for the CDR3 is TGTGCCAGCACTAGACTAGCGGGGGGGCTCCGGGAGCAGTTCTTC.

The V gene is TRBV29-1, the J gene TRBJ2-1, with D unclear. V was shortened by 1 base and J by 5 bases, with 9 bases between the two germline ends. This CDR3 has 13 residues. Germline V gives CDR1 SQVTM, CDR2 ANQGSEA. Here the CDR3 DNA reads TGCAGCGTTGAAGGGTGGCAGAACAATGAGCAGTTCTTC. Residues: CSVEGWQNNEQFF.

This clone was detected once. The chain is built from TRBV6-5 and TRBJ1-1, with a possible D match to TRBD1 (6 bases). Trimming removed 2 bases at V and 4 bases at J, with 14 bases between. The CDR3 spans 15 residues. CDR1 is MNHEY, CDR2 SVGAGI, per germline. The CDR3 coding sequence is TGTGCCAGCAGTTACCCTAGGGGGGGACGCACTGAAGCTTTCTTT. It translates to CASSYPRGGRTEAFF.

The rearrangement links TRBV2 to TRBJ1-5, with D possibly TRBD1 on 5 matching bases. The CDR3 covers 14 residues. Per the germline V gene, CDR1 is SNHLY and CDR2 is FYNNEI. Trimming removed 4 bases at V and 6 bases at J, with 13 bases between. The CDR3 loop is CASSAERGGQPQHF. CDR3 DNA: TGTGCCAGCAGTGCTGAGAGGGGAGGTCAGCCCCAGCATTTT. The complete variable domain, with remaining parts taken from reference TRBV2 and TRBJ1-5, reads EPEVTQTPSHQVTQMGQEVILRCVPISNHLYFYWYRQILGQKVEFLVSFYNNEISEKSEIFDDQFSVERPDGSNFTLKIRSTKLEDSAMYFCASSAERGGQPQHFGDGTRLSIL.

In DNA, the CDR3 is TGTGCCAGCAGCTTAGTTTTACAGCATGGTAATTCACCCCTCCACTTT. As protein: CASSLVLQHGNSPLHF. The V and J genes are TRBV11-2 and TRBJ1-6; unclear D gene. V was trimmed by 1 base and J by 6 bases, leaving 13 bases between them. Per the germline V gene, CDR1 is SGHAT and CDR2 is FQNNGV. The CDR3 covers 16 residues. Full variable domain (outside the CDR3, taken from reference TRBV11-2 and TRBJ1-6): EAGVAQSPRYKIIEKRQSVAFWCNPISGHATLYWYQQILGQGPKLLIQFQNNGVVDDSQLPKDRFSAERLKGVDSTLKIQPAKLEDSAVYLCASSLVLQHGNSPLHFGNGTRLTVT.

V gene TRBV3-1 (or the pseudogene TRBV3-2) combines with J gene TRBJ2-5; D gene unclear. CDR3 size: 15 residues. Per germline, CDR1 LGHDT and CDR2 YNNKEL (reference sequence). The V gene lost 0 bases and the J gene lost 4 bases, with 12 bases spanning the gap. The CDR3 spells CASSQDLLAPETQYF. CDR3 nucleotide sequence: TGTGCCAGCAGCCAAGATCTTTTAGCCCCAGAGACCCAGTACTTC.

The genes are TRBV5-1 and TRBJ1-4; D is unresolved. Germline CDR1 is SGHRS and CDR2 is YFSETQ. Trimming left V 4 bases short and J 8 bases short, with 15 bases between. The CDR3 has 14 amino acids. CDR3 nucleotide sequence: TGCGCCAGCAGCCCGACCCTCGCGGGGGAAAAACTGTTTTTT. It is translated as CASSPTLAGEKLFF.

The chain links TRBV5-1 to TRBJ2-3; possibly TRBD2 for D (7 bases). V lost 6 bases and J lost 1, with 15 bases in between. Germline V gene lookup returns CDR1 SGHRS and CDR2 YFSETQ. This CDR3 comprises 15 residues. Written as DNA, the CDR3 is TGCGCCAGCAACGCCGGGGGGCCCGGCACAGATACGCAGTATTTT. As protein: CASNAGGPGTDTQYF.

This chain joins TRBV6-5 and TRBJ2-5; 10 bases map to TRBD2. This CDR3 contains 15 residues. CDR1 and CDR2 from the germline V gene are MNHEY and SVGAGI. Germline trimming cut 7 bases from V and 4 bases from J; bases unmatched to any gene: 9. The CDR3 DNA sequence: TGTGCCAGCAAACGTGGGGCTAGCGGGGGAGAGACCCAGTACTTC. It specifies CASKRGASGGETQYF.

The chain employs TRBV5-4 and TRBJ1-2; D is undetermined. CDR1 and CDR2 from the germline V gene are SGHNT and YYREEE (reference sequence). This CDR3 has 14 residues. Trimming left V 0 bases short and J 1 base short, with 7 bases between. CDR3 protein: CASSLVGSNYGYTF. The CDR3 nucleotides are TGTGCCAGCAGCTTGGTTGGCAGTAACTATGGCTACACCTTC.

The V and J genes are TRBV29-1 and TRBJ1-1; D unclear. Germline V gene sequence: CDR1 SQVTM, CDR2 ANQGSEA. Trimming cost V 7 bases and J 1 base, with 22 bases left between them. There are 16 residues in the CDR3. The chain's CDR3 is CSASGSSFGRNTEAFF. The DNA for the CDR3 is TGCAGCGCGAGCGGGTCTAGCTTTGGGAGGAACACTGAAGCTTTCTTT.

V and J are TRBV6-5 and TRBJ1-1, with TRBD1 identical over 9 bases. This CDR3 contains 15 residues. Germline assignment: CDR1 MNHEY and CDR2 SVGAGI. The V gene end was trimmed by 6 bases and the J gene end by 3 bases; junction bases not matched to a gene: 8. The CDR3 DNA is TGTGCCAGCAGACGTCCGGGACAGGGATACACTGAAGCTTTCTTT. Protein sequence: CASRRPGQGYTEAFF.

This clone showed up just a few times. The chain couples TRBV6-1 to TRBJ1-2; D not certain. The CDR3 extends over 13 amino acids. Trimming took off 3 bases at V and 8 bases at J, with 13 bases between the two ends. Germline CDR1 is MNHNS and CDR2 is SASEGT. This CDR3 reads CASSDRRVGGYTF. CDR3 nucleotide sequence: TGTGCCAGCAGTGACCGGCGGGTTGGCGGCTACACCTTC.

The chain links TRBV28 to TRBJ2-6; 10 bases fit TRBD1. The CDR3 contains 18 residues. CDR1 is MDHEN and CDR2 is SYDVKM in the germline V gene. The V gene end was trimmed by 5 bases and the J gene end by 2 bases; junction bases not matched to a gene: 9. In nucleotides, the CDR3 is TGTGCCAGCAGTCAAACCCGACAGGGGGCCGCTGGGGCCAACGTCCTGACTTTC. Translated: CASSQTRQGAAGANVLTF.

The CDR3 loop reads CASSMGTGAEETQYF. Written as DNA, the CDR3 is TGTGCCAGTAGTATGGGGACAGGGGCCGAAGAGACCCAGTACTTC. The J gene is TRBJ2-5, the V gene TRBV19; 10 nucleotides match TRBD1. V shed 3 bases and J 3 bases; nucleotides not matched to a gene: 4. The CDR3 extends over 15 amino acids. Germline V gene lookup returns CDR1 LNHDA and CDR2 SQIVND (reference sequence).

This CDR3 reads CASSFQGTGITEAFF. DNA for the CDR3: TGCGCCAGCAGTTTCCAGGGGACAGGCATCACTGAAGCTTTCTTT. The chain has TRBV5-1 and TRBJ1-1, with 8 bases fitting TRBD1. This CDR3 has 15 amino acids. CDR1 is SGHRS and CDR2 is YFSETQ in the germline V gene. J was trimmed by 4 bases and V by 5 bases; bases with no gene match: 10.

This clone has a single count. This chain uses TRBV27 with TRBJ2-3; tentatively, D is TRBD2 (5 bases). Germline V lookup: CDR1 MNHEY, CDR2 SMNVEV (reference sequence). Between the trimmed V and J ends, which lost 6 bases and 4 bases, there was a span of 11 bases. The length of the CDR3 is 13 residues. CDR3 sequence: CASSLGRADTQYF. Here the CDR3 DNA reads TGTGCCAGCAGCCTTGGGCGGGCAGATACGCAGTATTTT.

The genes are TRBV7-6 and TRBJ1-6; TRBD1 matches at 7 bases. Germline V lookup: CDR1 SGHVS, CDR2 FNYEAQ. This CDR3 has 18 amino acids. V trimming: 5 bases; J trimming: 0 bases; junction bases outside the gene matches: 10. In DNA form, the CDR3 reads TGTGCCAGCAGCCCTACAGGGGCCCGTAGCTCCTATAATTCACCCCTCCACTTT. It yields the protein CASSPTGARSSYNSPLHF.

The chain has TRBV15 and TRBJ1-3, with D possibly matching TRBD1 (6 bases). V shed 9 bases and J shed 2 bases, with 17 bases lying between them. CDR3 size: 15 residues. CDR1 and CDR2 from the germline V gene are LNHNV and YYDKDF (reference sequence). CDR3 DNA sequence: TGTGCCACTCAACAGGGACGGACTCCTGGAAACACCATATATTTT. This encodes CATQQGRTPGNTIYF.

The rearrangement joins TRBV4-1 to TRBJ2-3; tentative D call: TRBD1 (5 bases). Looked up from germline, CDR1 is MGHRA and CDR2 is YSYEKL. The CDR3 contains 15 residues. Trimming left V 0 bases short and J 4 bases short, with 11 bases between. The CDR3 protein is CASSQDGRVADTQYF. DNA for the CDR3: TGCGCCAGCAGCCAAGATGGCAGGGTCGCAGATACGCAGTATTTT.

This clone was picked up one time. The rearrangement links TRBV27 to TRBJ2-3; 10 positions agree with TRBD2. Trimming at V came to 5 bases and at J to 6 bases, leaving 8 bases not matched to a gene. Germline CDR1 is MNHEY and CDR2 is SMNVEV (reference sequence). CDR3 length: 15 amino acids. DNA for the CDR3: TGTGCCAGCAGTCAATCGACTAGCGGGTCGGATACGCAGTATTTT. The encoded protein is CASSQSTSGSDTQYF.